The 22 T cell receptor beta chains below were found in one sample sequenced in a study of T cells in women clearing cervical HPV infection. Sequencing was performed with immunoSEQ multiplex PCR; in TCRdb, only in-frame clones are kept and a portion is missing. This repertoire includes around 38,000 clones. The sequenced sample consisted of blood buffy coat. These TCRs come from a woman aged 18 to 75 with a cervical HPV16 infection that either progressed to CIN3+ or cleared (not recorded which).

A note on this clone: The sequenced fragment ends 3 residues before the CDR3 boundary, so the rest is inferred from the germline J gene. V is TRBV20-1 and J is TRBJ1-1; D is perhaps TRBD1 (5 bases). Germline CDR1 reads DFQATT; CDR2 reads SNEGSKA (reference sequence). Trimming removed 3 bases at V and 0 bases at J, with 14 bases between. The length of the CDR3 is 15 residues. The DNA read from the CDR3 is TGCAGTGCTAGGGCCCAGGGAAATATGAACACTGAA. As protein: CSARAQGNMNTE. In full, the CDR3 is CSARAQGNMNTEAFF.

CDR3 protein: CASSLVPSGTYEQYF. CDR3 bases read: TGTGCCAGCAGCTTAGTGCCTAGCGGAACCTACGAG. This rearrangement joins TRBV11-2 to TRBJ2-7, with 7 positions matching TRBD2. From the germline J gene comes the end of the CDR3, since the read stops 3 residues before it. After removal of 1 base from V and 2 bases from J, the junction contained 5 bases not matched to a gene. CDR3 length: 15 amino acids. Germline V gene sequence: CDR1 SGHAT, CDR2 FQNNGV.

A note on this clone: Coverage ceases 3 residues before the CDR3 finishes, and the germline J gene fills in the end. The J gene is TRBJ1-1, the V gene TRBV5-1; 10 bases are a match to TRBD1. Trimming removed 3 bases from V and 4 bases from J; junction bases left unmatched: 9. CDR3 length: 16 amino acids. Germline CDR1 is SGHRS and CDR2 is YFSETQ. The part of the CDR3 DNA that was read is TGCGCCAGCAGCTCCACCGTTGGACAGGGGGTCACTGAA. It yields the protein CASSSTVGQGVTE. The whole CDR3 protein reads CASSSTVGQGVTEAFF.

In the case of this clone: The read falls 3 residues short of the CDR3 end, and the missing part is taken from the germline J gene. This sequence joins TRBV7-3 and TRBJ2-1; 7 bases fit TRBD2. Germline values: CDR1 SGHTA, CDR2 FQGTGA. Trimming cost V 5 bases and J 1 base; bases outside gene matches: 2. The CDR3 contains 14 residues. The sequenced part of the CDR3 DNA is TGTGCCAGCAGCCGTAGCGGGTCCTACAATGAG. Translation gives CASSRSGSYNE. The whole CDR3 sequence reads CASSRSGSYNEQFF.

As for this clone: The read halts 3 residues ahead of the CDR3 end, with the missing end drawn from the germline J gene. The chain links TRBV4-1 to TRBJ2-2; 10 nucleotides line up with TRBD2. Trimming cost V 0 bases and J 4 bases; bases outside gene matches: 5. This CDR3 has 17 residues. CDR1 MGHRA and CDR2 YSYEKL come from the germline V gene. CDR3 bases read: TGCGCCAGCAGCCAAGATCCTAGCGGGGGATTCACCGGGGAG. This gives the protein CASSQDPSGGFTGE. The full CDR3 protein is CASSQDPSGGFTGELFF.

On this clone itself: The read gets to within 3 residues of the CDR3 end, and the germline J gene fills in the rest. The gene calls are TRBV2 and TRBJ1-2, with D maybe TRBD1 (6 bases). Trimming stripped 0 bases from V and 1 base from J, with 15 bases between. The CDR3 has 17 amino acids. The germline V gene encodes CDR1 SNHLY and CDR2 FYNNEI. CDR3 DNA (partial): TGTGCCAGCAGTGAAGCGCTTAGGGGGACCAGTAACTATGGC. It is translated as CASSEALRGTSNYG. The whole CDR3 is CASSEALRGTSNYGYTF.

For this clone: The CDR3 end falls 3 residues outside the read, so it is completed with the germline J gene. The chain carries TRBV13 and TRBJ1-1; tentative D call: TRBD1 (6 bases). V gave up 1 base and J gave up 4 bases, with 16 bases separating them. CDR1 and CDR2 from the germline V gene are PRHDT and FYEKMQ (reference sequence). The CDR3 extends over 16 amino acids. CDR3 DNA (partial): TGTGCCAGCAGCTTAGCAGGCGGGGGCTTACGCACTGAA. It yields the protein CASSLAGGGLRTE. The CDR3 reads in full as CASSLAGGGLRTEAFF.

As for this clone: The read ends 3 residues shy of where the CDR3 ends; the end is completed using the germline J gene. The chain joins TRBV11-2 to TRBJ1-5; D remains unclear. In germline, CDR1 is SGHAT, CDR2 FQNNGV. The CDR3 length is 12 residues. V dropped 4 bases and J dropped 2 bases, with 3 bases sitting between them. The CDR3 loop is CASSSGNQPQHF. The sequenced part of the CDR3 DNA is TGTGCCAGCAGCTCAGGCAATCAGCCC.

About this clone itself: The read ends 3 residues before the CDR3 terminus; that terminus is restored from the germline J gene. The chain combines TRBV10-3 with TRBJ1-2; possibly TRBD1 for D (5 bases). CDR3 size: 12 residues. The germline V and J ends were trimmed by 9 bases and 3 bases, with 11 bases remaining between them. The germline V gene has CDR1 ENHRY and CDR2 SYGVKD. The sequenced part of the CDR3 DNA is TGTGCCATTTCCGGGGGGGACTATGGC. The encoded protein is CAISGGDYG. The complete CDR3 protein is CAISGGDYGYTF.

With respect to this clone: Additional DNA sequences in this sample encode the identical CDR3. The part of the CDR3 DNA that was read is TGTGCCAGCAGCTTAGCGCAGGGGGTCGAAAAA. Amino acids: CASSLAQGVEK. The entire CDR3 protein is CASSLAQGVEKLFF. The gene calls are TRBV7-9 and TRBJ1-4, with 7 nucleotides matching TRBD1. The CDR3 extends 3 residues past the end of the read, so its final part is completed from the germline J gene. This CDR3 comprises 14 residues. Unmatched junction bases numbered 3, after V lost 0 bases and J lost 8 bases. Germline V CDR1 and CDR2: SEHNR, FQNEAQ (reference sequence).

As for this clone: The read ends 3 residues before the CDR3 terminus; that terminus is restored from the germline J gene. The V and J genes are TRBV5-6 and TRBJ2-5, with TRBD2 as a possible D gene (5 bases). The CDR3 length is 15 residues. Germline V CDR1 and CDR2: SGHDT, YYEEEE. V was cut by 1 base and J by 7 bases, with 17 bases left in between. Here the CDR3 reads CASSLLLASLGTQYF. The CDR3 DNA, read in part, is TGTGCCAGCAGCTTGTTGCTGGCTAGCTTGGGGACC.

Notes on this clone: The CDR3 end lies 3 residues beyond the end of the read and is filled in from the germline J gene. J is TRBJ1-1 and V is TRBV9; weak D call: TRBD1 (5 bases). The germline gives CDR1 SGDLS, CDR2 YYNGEE. The CDR3 runs 14 residues. Deletions cut 3 bases from V and 5 bases from J, with 14 bases between. CDR3: CASSASGLGTEAFF. Incomplete CDR3 DNA: TGTGCCAGCAGCGCCTCAGGGCTGGGGACTGAA.

Note on this clone: The read terminates 3 residues ahead of where the CDR3 ends, so the germline J gene completes it. This chain uses TRBV5-1 with TRBJ1-1, with no clear D. Trimming cost V 4 bases and J 0 bases, with 19 bases left between them. Per germline, CDR1 SGHRS and CDR2 YFSETQ. This CDR3 region has 17 residues. CDR3 bases read: TGCGCCAGCAGCCCACCGGGGTTGGGCCGCATGAACACTGAA. Translated: CASSPPGLGRMNTE. The full CDR3 sequence reads CASSPPGLGRMNTEAFF.

In regard to this clone: The read is 3 residues too short to cover the CDR3 end, so that end is filled in from the germline J gene. The chain recombines TRBV29-1 with TRBJ2-5; 7 nucleotides match TRBD1. Unmatched junction bases numbered 7, after V lost 0 bases and J lost 3 bases. Germline CDR1 is SQVTM and CDR2 is ANQGSEA. The CDR3 contains 15 residues. The CDR3 loop reads CSVEDQGQEEETQYF. Partial CDR3 DNA: TGCAGCGTTGAAGATCAAGGACAGGAGGAAGAGACC.

In regard to this clone: Read coverage stops 3 residues before the CDR3 terminus; the germline J gene supplies the remainder. This chain joins TRBV2 and TRBJ1-6; weak D call: TRBD1 (6 bases). This CDR3 is 16 amino acids long. The germline V gene encodes CDR1 SNHLY and CDR2 FYNNEI. V lost 4 bases, J lost 5 bases, and 15 bases lay in between. The chain's CDR3 is CASSALGGLNNSPLHF. The sequenced CDR3 bases are TGTGCCAGCAGTGCATTGGGGGGGCTGAATAATTCACCC.

Regarding this clone: The observed sequence ends 3 residues before the CDR3 terminus, with the missing tail filled in from the germline J gene. This chain uses TRBV7-6 with TRBJ2-3, with a possible D match to TRBD2 (6 bases). V lost 0 bases and J 8 bases, leaving 12 bases between the germline ends. CDR1 and CDR2 (germline): SGHVS, FNYEAQ. The CDR3 has 14 residues. CDR3 DNA (partial): TGTGCCAGCAGCTTAGCACTGCGGGAAGGTACG. It encodes CASSLALREGT. From start to end, the CDR3 is CASSLALREGTQYF.

Turning to this clone: The read ends 3 residues shy of where the CDR3 ends; the end is completed using the germline J gene. The rearrangement uses TRBV2 and TRBJ2-5, with a possible D match to TRBD1 (6 bases). Trimming removed 6 bases at V and 5 bases at J, with 19 bases between. This CDR3 is built from 15 residues. Germline CDR1 reads SNHLY; CDR2 reads FYNNEI. Incomplete CDR3 DNA: TGTGCCAGCAGGGCCGGGACAAATACTCCCGAGACC. It is translated as CASRAGTNTPET. The full CDR3 protein is CASRAGTNTPETQYF.

In regard to this clone: The observed sequence ends 3 residues before the CDR3 terminus, with the missing tail filled in from the germline J gene. This chain connects TRBV2 to TRBJ2-3; tentatively, D is TRBD2 (5 bases). Trimming left V 8 bases short and J 0 bases short, with 15 bases between. Germline assignment: CDR1 SNHLY and CDR2 FYNNEI. CDR3 length equals 15 residues. CDR3 DNA, as far as it was read: TGTGCCAGCTCGGCGCTAGCAGTAAGCACAGATACG. Translated: CASSALAVSTDT. The CDR3 as a whole reads CASSALAVSTDTQYF.

With respect to this clone: The DNA ends 3 residues before the CDR3 does, and the rest of the CDR3 is filled in from the germline J gene. J is TRBJ1-2 and V is TRBV7-7; D is perhaps TRBD1 (5 bases). Per the germline V gene, CDR1 is SSHAT and CDR2 is FNYEAQ (reference sequence). CDR3 length: 12 residues. The sequenced CDR3 bases are TGTGCCCACAGCGACAGCCGGACGGGC. Translated, it gives CAHSDSRTG. The whole CDR3 region reads CAHSDSRTGYTF.

For this clone: The CDR3 end is not reached by the read, which stops 3 residues before it; the germline J gene fills it in. This chain connects TRBV14 to TRBJ2-1; TRBD2 matches at 13 bases. This CDR3 contains 18 residues. Germline V CDR1 and CDR2: SGHDN, FVKESK. J was trimmed by 8 bases and V by 0 bases; bases with no gene match: 10. CDR3 DNA, as far as it was read: TGTGCCAGCAGCCAAGAAATAGGACTAGCGGGAGTGGGGGATGAG. This gives the protein CASSQEIGLAGVGDE. The entire CDR3 reads CASSQEIGLAGVGDEQFF.

About this clone: The DNA ends 3 residues before the CDR3 does, and the rest of the CDR3 is filled in from the germline J gene. V gene TRBV24-1 combines with J gene TRBJ2-2; possibly TRBD1 for D (5 bases). CDR1 and CDR2 from the germline V gene are KGHDR and SFDVKD. Trimming took off 2 bases at V and 3 bases at J, with 9 bases between the two ends. This CDR3 region has 15 residues. Partial CDR3 DNA: TGTGCCACCAGTGATTATGGACAAGACACCGGGGAG. Protein: CATSDYGQDTGE. The whole CDR3 reads CATSDYGQDTGELFF.

Points on this clone: The CDR3 is cut off 3 residues early in the read; its end comes from the germline J gene. The genes are TRBV20-1 and TRBJ1-1; tentatively, D is TRBD1 (5 bases). The germline CDR1 and CDR2 sequences are DFQATT and SNEGSKA (reference sequence). This CDR3 has 15 amino acids. The V gene lost 6 bases and the J gene lost 3 bases, with 20 bases spanning the gap. The CDR3: CSANPPPRDYTEAFF. CDR3 bases read: TGCAGTGCAAACCCGCCCCCGAGGGACTACACTGAA.